This T cell receptor beta chain appears in the sequencing data of a study of T cell repertoires in cytomegalovirus infection. Study information: The public TCR beta signatures pointed to both CMV infection and matching HLA type. Study-wide findings and caveats: Based on cumulative public TCR beta family frequency, carriers of CMV plus the relevant HLA were identified.

Germline CDR1 is SGHNT and CDR2 is YYREEE (reference sequence). V dropped 3 bases and J dropped 1; count of bases not matched to a gene: 2. The CDR3 loop spans 16 amino acids. For this clonotype: Its cognate antigen is unknown.

MiXCR was run by TCRdb on the reads, yielding one entry per CDR3 protein. The sample holds around 900,000 distinct CDR3 sequences, under 40% seen once. The clonotype comes from a human donor in good health (CMV status not recorded). Some clones in this sample may be carry-over from other donors' samples. Specimen: cultured CD8+ T cells from PBMCs, collected from culture after CMV antigen stimulation. V and J are TRBV5-4 and TRBJ2-5, with 14 positions matching TRBD2. The chain's CDR3 is CASSSTSGGGQETQYF. The CDR3 DNA reads TGTGCCAGCAGCTCGACTAGCGGGGGGGGCCAAGAGACCCAGTACTTC.